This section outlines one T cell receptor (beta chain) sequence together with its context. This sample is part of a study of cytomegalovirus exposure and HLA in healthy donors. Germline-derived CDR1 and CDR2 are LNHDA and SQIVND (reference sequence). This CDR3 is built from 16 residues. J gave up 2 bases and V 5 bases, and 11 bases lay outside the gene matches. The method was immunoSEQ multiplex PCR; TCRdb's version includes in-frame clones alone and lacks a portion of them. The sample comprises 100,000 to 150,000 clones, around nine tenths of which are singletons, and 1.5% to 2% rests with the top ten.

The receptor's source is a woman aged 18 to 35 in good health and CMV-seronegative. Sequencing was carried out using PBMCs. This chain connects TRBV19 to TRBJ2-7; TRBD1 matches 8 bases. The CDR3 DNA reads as TGTGCCAGTAGTCTGAAGCGGACAGGGTCTCCCTACGAGCAGTACTTC. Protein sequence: CASSLKRTGSPYEQYF. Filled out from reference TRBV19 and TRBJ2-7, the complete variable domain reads DGGITQSPKYLFRKEGQNVTLSCEQNLNHDAMYWYRQDPGQGLRLIYYSQIVNDFQKGDIAEGYSVSREKKESFPLTVTSAQKNPTAFYLCASSLKRTGSPYEQYFGPGTRLTVT.